The next 27 T cell receptor beta chains were all read from a single sample in a study of T cell repertoires in cytomegalovirus infection. These receptors have no known antigen. TCRdb reprocessed the reads with MiXCR, giving one entry per CDR3 protein. The data hold approximately 770,000 distinct CDR3 sequences, with almost 30% observed a single time. This specimen was cultured CD8+ T cells from PBMCs, taken from culture after CMV antigen stimulation. The source is a human donor in good health (CMV status not recorded). Some clones in this sample may be carry-over from other donors' samples.

The chain carries TRBV27 and TRBJ2-4; D might be TRBD1 (5 bases). Trimming cost V 5 bases and J 3 bases, with 14 bases left between them. This CDR3 is built from 15 residues. Germline V gene sequence: CDR1 MNHEY, CDR2 SMNVEV (reference sequence). CDR3 residues: CASSPIGVDKNIQYF. The CDR3 DNA sequence: TGTGCCAGCAGTCCCATAGGGGTCGACAAAAACATTCAGTACTTC.

This clonotype was detected a few times. The rearrangement uses TRBV20-1 and TRBJ2-3; D unresolved. Germline V CDR1 and CDR2: DFQATT, SNEGSKA (reference sequence). The CDR3 is made up of 15 amino acids. Trimming removed 6 bases from V and 2 bases from J, with 18 bases in between. The CDR3 DNA reads as TGCAGTGCGCCTCCGGGCCTGCGGAACACAGATACGCAGTATTTT. Translated, it gives CSAPPGLRNTDTQYF.

The sample holds a few counts of this clonotype. The rearrangement uses TRBV27 and TRBJ2-1; maybe TRBD1 (5 bases). This CDR3 contains 14 residues. Germline values: CDR1 MNHEY, CDR2 SMNVEV (reference sequence). With 5 bases removed from V and 6 bases from J, the gap between germline ends came to 14 bases. The CDR3 DNA sequence: TGTGCCAGCAGTCAGGGCCGAAATGCCAATGAGCAGTTCTTC. This sequence encodes CASSQGRNANEQFF.

This clonotype occurred many times. The chain joins TRBV7-2 to TRBJ2-5; D tentatively reads TRBD1 or TRBD2 (5 bases each). The CDR3 has 13 residues. Between the trimmed V and J ends, which lost 5 bases and 5 bases, there was a span of 12 bases. Germline lookup yields CDR1 SGHTA and CDR2 FQGNSA. The CDR3 loop reads CASSLGELETQYF. The CDR3 DNA reads as TGTGCCAGCAGCCTAGGGGAGTTGGAGACCCAGTACTTC.

The CDR3 nucleotides read TGTGCCACCAGTGAACGAGCGGGGGGCAATGAGCAGTTCTTC. As protein: CATSERAGGNEQFF. The chain joins TRBV24-1 to TRBJ2-1; 9 nucleotides match TRBD2. This CDR3 has 14 residues. J was trimmed by 6 bases and V by 4 bases; bases with no gene match: 3. The germline gives CDR1 KGHDR, CDR2 SFDVKD.

The rearrangement uses TRBV15 and TRBJ2-7; possible D gene TRBD2, 6 bases. Per the germline V gene, CDR1 is LNHNV and CDR2 is YYDKDF (reference sequence). Trimming pared 5 bases from V and 8 bases from J, leaving 13 bases between. CDR3 size: 12 residues. The CDR3 here is CATSGRTHQQYF. CDR3 DNA sequence: TGTGCCACCAGCGGGAGGACTCACCAGCAGTACTTC.

V is TRBV6-5 and J is TRBJ1-1; D may be TRBD1 (6 bases). Germline V gene sequence: CDR1 MNHEY, CDR2 SVGAGI. CDR3 size: 14 residues. V was cut by 8 bases and J by 7 bases, with 20 bases left in between. The CDR3 here is CASGEGGFMLEAFF. The CDR3 DNA reads TGTGCCAGCGGAGAGGGGGGTTTCATGCTTGAAGCTTTCTTT.

Ten or more counts support this clonotype. The V gene is TRBV7-9, the J gene TRBJ1-5; D is undetermined. Germline CDR1 and CDR2: SEHNR and FQNEAQ (reference sequence). V lost 3 bases and J 0 bases, leaving 6 bases between the germline ends. This CDR3 spans 14 amino acids. CDR3: CASSLPYSNQPQHF. In DNA, the CDR3 is TGTGCCAGCAGCTTGCCTTATAGCAATCAGCCCCAGCATTTT. Full variable domain (missing parts from reference TRBV7-9 and TRBJ1-5): DTGVSQNPRHKITKRGQNVTFRCDPISEHNRLYWYRQTLGQGPEFLTYFQNEAQLEKSRLLSDRFSAERPKGSFSTLEIQRTEQGDSAMYLCASSLPYSNQPQHFGDGTRLSIL.

The chain is built from TRBV5-1 and TRBJ1-1, with TRBD1 as a possible D gene (5 bases). Germline CDR1 SGHRS, CDR2 YFSETQ. V shed 1 base and J shed 4 bases, with 11 bases lying between them. The CDR3 runs to 14 residues. CDR3 amino acids: CASSLRDLATEAFF. The CDR3 DNA reads as TGCGCCAGCAGCTTGAGGGACCTCGCCACTGAAGCTTTCTTT. Using reference TRBV5-1 and TRBJ1-1 for the parts outside the CDR3, the full variable domain is KAGVTQTPRYLIKTRGQQVTLSCSPISGHRSVSWYQQTPGQGLQFLFEYFSETQRNKGNFPGRFSGRQFSNSRSEMNVSTLELGDSALYLCASSLRDLATEAFFGQGTRLTVV.

The chain combines TRBV7-9 with TRBJ1-5; a weak D match, TRBD1 (5 bases). The germline V gene has CDR1 SEHNR and CDR2 FQNEAQ (reference sequence). The CDR3 extends over 20 amino acids. Between the trimmed V and J ends, which lost 0 bases and 2 bases, there was a span of 23 bases. CDR3 nucleotide sequence: TGTGCCAGCAGCTTAGCTAAAATGGAGGCGGGGGAAATCGGCAATCAGCCCCAGCATTTT. This translates into CASSLAKMEAGEIGNQPQHF.

This clonotype has a handful of counts. The rearrangement uses TRBV12-3 or TRBV12-4 and TRBJ1-4; D remains ambiguous. This CDR3 has 13 amino acids. The germline V and J ends were trimmed by 4 bases and 11 bases, with 14 bases remaining between them. The CDR3 DNA follows: TGTGCCAGCAGTTCGCGGCCAGCTGAGAAACTGTTTTTT. Protein sequence: CASSSRPAEKLFF.

This sequence joins TRBV20-1 and TRBJ1-1; a weak D match, TRBD1 (5 bases). Germline CDR1 is DFQATT and CDR2 is SNEGSKA (reference sequence). Deletions cut 6 bases from V and 1 base from J, with 15 bases between. The CDR3 is 14 residues long. The CDR3 here is CSATPLGGNTEAFF. The CDR3 bases are TGCAGTGCCACACCCCTGGGGGGGAACACTGAAGCTTTCTTT.

This clonotype was recorded many times. CDR3 amino acids: CASTTGSYEQFF. In nucleotides, the CDR3 is TGTGCCAGCACCACGGGGAGCTATGAGCAGTTCTTC. This chain uses TRBV6-2 or TRBV6-3 with TRBJ2-1; D perhaps matches TRBD2 (5 bases). CDR1 MNHEY and CDR2 SVGEGT come from the germline V gene. Trimming pared 7 bases from V and 8 bases from J, leaving 12 bases between. The CDR3 spans 12 residues.

The rearrangement uses TRBV27 and TRBJ2-1; D is ambiguous. The CDR3 is 15 amino acids. The germline V gene has CDR1 MNHEY and CDR2 SMNVEV (reference sequence). V was clipped by 8 bases and J by 1 base, with 15 bases between them. The CDR3 DNA is TGTGCCAGCGGGGTGTATTTTCAATCCTACAATGAGCAGTTCTTC. This translates into CASGVYFQSYNEQFF.

This clonotype was observed a handful of times. V gene TRBV12-3 or TRBV12-4 combines with J gene TRBJ2-3; 9 nucleotides line up with TRBD2. The CDR3 has 16 residues. Germline trimming cut 8 bases from V and 5 bases from J; bases unmatched to any gene: 14. CDR3: CASSPAGGPWRDTQYF. As DNA, the CDR3 is TGTGCCAGCTCCCCCGCGGGGGGGCCGTGGCGAGATACGCAGTATTTT.

The chain carries TRBV27 and TRBJ1-5; no clear D. V was trimmed by 2 bases and J by 7 bases, leaving 12 bases between them. The germline V gene encodes CDR1 MNHEY and CDR2 SMNVEV (reference sequence). This CDR3 has 14 residues. CDR3 protein: CASSLVGVAQPQHF. The CDR3 DNA follows: TGTGCCAGCAGTTTAGTCGGGGTAGCGCAGCCCCAGCATTTT.

This clonotype was seen a few times. The rearrangement joins TRBV24-1 to TRBJ2-1; 9 nucleotides agree with TRBD2. There are 15 residues in the CDR3. With V trimmed by 7 bases and J by 4 bases, 7 bases remained unmatched. CDR1 KGHDR and CDR2 SFDVKD come from the germline V gene. CDR3 sequence reads: CATSERGALYNEQFF. The CDR3 region has the DNA TGTGCCACCAGCGAGCGGGGGGCCTTGTACAATGAGCAGTTCTTC.

This chain joins TRBV4-1 and TRBJ1-2, with 9 positions matching TRBD1. This CDR3 is built from 17 residues. V lost 4 bases and J lost 5; bases outside the gene matches: 14. Germline CDR1 MGHRA, CDR2 YSYEKL. DNA for the CDR3: TGCGCCAGCAGCCTCGAGGGGACAGGGAGCCTGTATTATGGCTACACCTTC. Translation gives CASSLEGTGSLYYGYTF.

V gene TRBV9 combines with J gene TRBJ2-7; D might be TRBD2 (5 bases). Trimming took 4 bases from V and 1 from J, leaving 12 bases between them. CDR3 length equals 14 residues. Germline V gene data show CDR1 as SGDLS and CDR2 as YYNGEE. This CDR3 reads CASSPRAGSYEQYV. The DNA for the CDR3 is TGTGCCAGCAGCCCCCGTGCGGGTTCCTACGAGCAGTACGTC.

This sequence joins TRBV28 and TRBJ2-1; 12 bases fit TRBD2. The CDR3 spans 16 residues. The V gene end was trimmed by 5 bases and the J gene end by 3 bases; junction bases not matched to a gene: 5. Germline CDR1 reads MDHEN; CDR2 reads SYDVKM. Written as DNA, the CDR3 is TGTGCCAGCAGTCACCCACTAGCGGGGGGCTACAATGAGCAGTTCTTC. Its protein is CASSHPLAGGYNEQFF. The variable domain in full, with the rest retrieved from reference TRBV28 and TRBJ2-1, is DVKVTQSSRYLVKRTGEKVFLECVQDMDHENMFWYRQDPGLGLRLIYFSYDVKMKEKGDIPEGYSVSREKKERFSLILESASTNQTSMYLCASSHPLAGGYNEQFFGPGTRLTVL.

The gene calls are TRBV7-2 and TRBJ1-2; D not certain. CDR1 is SGHTA, CDR2 FQGNSA, per germline. The CDR3 loop spans 14 amino acids. V was clipped by 0 bases and J by 3 bases, with 8 bases between them. The CDR3 reads CASSLAQNYYGYTF. Here the CDR3 DNA reads TGTGCCAGCAGCTTAGCACAGAACTACTATGGCTACACCTTC. Together with reference TRBV7-2 and TRBJ1-2, the CDR3 gives the full variable domain: GAGVSQSPSNKVTEKGKDVELRCDPISGHTALYWYRQSLGQGLEFLIYFQGNSAPDKSGLPSDRFSAERTGGSVSTLTIQRTQQEDSAVYLCASSLAQNYYGYTFGSGTRLTVV.

The chain joins TRBV9 to TRBJ1-1, with TRBD1 matching 9 bases. This CDR3 region has 15 residues. Germline trimming cut 3 bases from V and 5 bases from J; bases unmatched to any gene: 8. Germline loops: CDR1 SGDLS, CDR2 YYNGEE. The CDR3 DNA follows: TGTGCCAGCAGCGCACCCTGGACAGGGGTTACTGAAGCTTTCTTT. Its translation is CASSAPWTGVTEAFF. The whole variable domain, remainder taken from reference TRBV9 and TRBJ1-1, is DSGVTQTPKHLITATGQRVTLRCSPRSGDLSVYWYQQSLDQGLQFLIQYYNGEERAKGNILERFSAQQFPDLHSELNLSSLELGDSALYFCASSAPWTGVTEAFFGQGTRLTVV.

The chain carries TRBV2 and TRBJ2-7; 10 bases match TRBD2. This CDR3 comprises 16 residues. Germline CDR1 reads SNHLY; CDR2 reads FYNNEI. Losses at the gene ends were 4 bases for V and 0 bases for J; bases not matched to a gene: 6. The CDR3 nucleotides read TGTGCCAGCAGTGTCCCCCTAGCGGGGGTCTCCTACGAGCAGTACTTC. Its translation: CASSVPLAGVSYEQYF.

This clonotype was counted between two and nine times. The V call is TRBV5-1, the J call TRBJ2-7; 8 nucleotides line up with TRBD1. J gave up 0 bases and V 4 bases, and 9 bases lay outside the gene matches. Per germline, CDR1 SGHRS and CDR2 YFSETQ. The CDR3 spans 16 residues. The CDR3 loop reads CASSPATGVSSYEQYF. In nucleotides, the CDR3 is TGCGCCAGCAGCCCCGCGACAGGGGTGAGCTCCTACGAGCAGTACTTC.

The V call is TRBV4-3, the J call TRBJ1-2, with D possibly matching TRBD1 (6 bases). Germline V CDR1 and CDR2: LGHNA, YSLEER. V was pared by 1 base and J by 3 bases, with 15 bases between. CDR3 length: 16 residues. In nucleotides, the CDR3 is TGCGCCAGCAGCCAAGGTCAGGGGACCGGCCACTATGGCTACACCTTC. Translating it yields CASSQGQGTGHYGYTF.

The V gene is TRBV11-1, the J gene TRBJ2-5, with D possibly called TRBD1 or TRBD2 (5 bases each). Germline-derived CDR1 and CDR2 are SGHAT and FQDESV (reference sequence). The V end was cut by 4 bases, the J end by 4 bases, with 13 bases between. The CDR3 covers 14 residues. CDR3 DNA sequence: TGTGCCAGCAGCTCTGGGGGATTTTTAGAGACCCAGTACTTC. Amino acids: CASSSGGFLETQYF.

Details on this clonotype: A read error may be the cause here, since a much bigger clone is one base away. This chain uses TRBV5-4 with TRBJ2-1; perhaps D is TRBD1 or TRBD2 (5 bases each). Germline CDR1 and CDR2: SGHNT and YYREEE (reference sequence). CDR3 length equals 12 residues. V lost 3 bases to trimming and J lost 6 bases, with 7 bases between them. In nucleotides, the CDR3 is TGTGCCAGCAGCTGGGGGAGCAATGAGCAGTTCTTC. Amino acid sequence: CASSWGSNEQFF.